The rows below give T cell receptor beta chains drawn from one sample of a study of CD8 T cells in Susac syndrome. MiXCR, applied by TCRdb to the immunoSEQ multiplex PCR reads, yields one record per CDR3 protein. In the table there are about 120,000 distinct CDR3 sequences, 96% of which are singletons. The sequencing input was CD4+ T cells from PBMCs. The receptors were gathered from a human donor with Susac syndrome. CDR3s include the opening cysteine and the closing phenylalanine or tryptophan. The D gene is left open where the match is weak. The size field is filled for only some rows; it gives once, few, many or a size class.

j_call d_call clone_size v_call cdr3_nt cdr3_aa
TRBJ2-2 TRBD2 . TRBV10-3 TGTGCCATCAGACTAGCGGGAAACACCGGGGAGCTGTTTTTT CAIRLAGNTGELFF
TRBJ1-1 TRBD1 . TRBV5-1 TGCGCCAGCAGCAGCACAGGGGTTTCGAACACTGAAGCTTTCTTT CASSSTGVSNTEAFF
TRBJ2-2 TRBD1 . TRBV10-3 TGTGCCACCGGTGGGACAGCGAACACCGGGGAGCTGTTTTTT CATGGTANTGELFF
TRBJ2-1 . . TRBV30 TGTGCCTGGATGGGGGGATCCTACAATGAGCAGTTCTTC CAWMGGSYNEQFF
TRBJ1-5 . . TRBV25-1 TGTGCCAGCAGGGCAGGACATCAGCCCCAGCATTTT CASRAGHQPQHF
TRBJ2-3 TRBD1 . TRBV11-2 TGTGCCAGCAGCTCCCGTAGACAGGGGAGCACAGATACGCAGTATTTT CASSSRRQGSTDTQYF
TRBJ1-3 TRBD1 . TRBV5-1 TGCGCCAGCAGCTCCGGGACAGGGAACGGAAACACCATATATTTT CASSSGTGNGNTIYF
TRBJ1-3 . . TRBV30 TGTGCCTGGAACCCCTTAAGGGGGTATGGAAACACCATATATTTT CAWNPLRGYGNTIYF
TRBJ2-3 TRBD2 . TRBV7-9 TGTGCCAGCAGCCATCGGGGGGGAGTTTGGGGCACAGATACGCAGTATTTT CASSHRGGVWGTDTQYF
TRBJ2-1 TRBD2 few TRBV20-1 TGCAGTGCTAGAGGCCTAGCGGGAGGCAATGAGCAGTTCTTC CSARGLAGGNEQFF
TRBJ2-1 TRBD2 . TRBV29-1 TGCAGCGTTGAAGTCCCACGGGGGGGGACTAGCGGGAGCAATGAGCAGTTCTTC CSVEVPRGGTSGSNEQFF
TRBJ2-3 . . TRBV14 TGTGCCAGCAGTACTGGGCCGGGAGATACGCAGTATTTT CASSTGPGDTQYF
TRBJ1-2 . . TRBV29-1 TGCAGCGTTGAATTTTTGGGGGCGGCTCCCCCAGCTGGCTACACCTTC CSVEFLGAAPPAGYTF
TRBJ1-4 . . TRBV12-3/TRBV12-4 TGTGCCAGCAGTTTATCATCGACGCCAACTAATGAAAAACTGTTTTTT CASSLSSTPTNEKLFF
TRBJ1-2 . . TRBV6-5 TGTGCCAGCAGTTACAGGGCTAACTATGGCTACACCTTC CASSYRANYGYTF
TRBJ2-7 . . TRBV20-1 TGCAGTGCTCCGCCGGGACGGTCCACCTACGAGCAGTACTTC CSAPPGRSTYEQYF
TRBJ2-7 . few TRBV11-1 TGTGCCAGCAGCTTAGGCGCAGGAACCTACGAGCAGTACTTC CASSLGAGTYEQYF
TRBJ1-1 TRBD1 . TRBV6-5 TGTGCCAGCAGTTCCCGGGACAGGGGTCACACTGAAGCTTTCTTT CASSSRDRGHTEAFF
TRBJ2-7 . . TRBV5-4 TGTGCCAGCAGCATGGGACGGCGCCCCCACGAGCAGTACTTC CASSMGRRPHEQYF
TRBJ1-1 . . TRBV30 TGTGCCTGGATTCGGGGGACCATGAACACTGAAGCTTTCTTT CAWIRGTMNTEAFF
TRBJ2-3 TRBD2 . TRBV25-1 TGTGCCAGCACCCGGGGGGGCACAGATACGCAGTATTTT CASTRGGTDTQYF
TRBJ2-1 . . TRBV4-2 TGTGCCAGCAGCCCGGAGAACTCCTACAATGAGCAGTTCTTC CASSPENSYNEQFF
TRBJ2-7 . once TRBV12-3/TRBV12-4 TGTGCCAGCAGTTTCTACAGGGGCGGGATCCCGGGTTACGAGCAGTACTTC CASSFYRGGIPGYEQYF
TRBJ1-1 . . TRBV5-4 TGTGCCAGCAGCCTAAAACAGGGTTGGACTGAAGCTTTCTTT CASSLKQGWTEAFF
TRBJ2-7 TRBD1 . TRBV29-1 TGCAGCGTTGGGCAGAGCGATTGGGACAGGGTCTACGAGCAGTACTTC CSVGQSDWDRVYEQYF
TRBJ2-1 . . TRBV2 TGTGCCAGCAGTGAAGCGGAAGGAGGCTCCTACAATGAGCAGTTCTTC CASSEAEGGSYNEQFF
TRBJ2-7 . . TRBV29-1 TGCAGCGTTGTTGCCGGGAGTAGGAACGAGCAGTACTTC CSVVAGSRNEQYF
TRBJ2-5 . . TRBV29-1 TGCAGCGTTGGGCAGGGGCTGGGGACCCAGTACTTC CSVGQGLGTQYF
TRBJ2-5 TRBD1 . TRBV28 TGTGCCAGACGGACGACAGGGACCAAACAAGAGACCCAGTACTTC CARRTTGTKQETQYF
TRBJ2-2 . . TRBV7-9 TGTGCCAGCAGCTCCGGGGAGCTGTTTTTT CASSSGELFF
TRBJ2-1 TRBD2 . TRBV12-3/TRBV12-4 TGTGCCAGCAGCCCTCAGGGAGGGACTAGTCGGTTCTTC CASSPQGGTSRFF
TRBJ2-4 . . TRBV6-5 TGTGCCAGCAGTTCGAAAAACATTCAGTACTTC CASSSKNIQYF
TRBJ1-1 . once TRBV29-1 TGCAGCGTACGGACCTCTGGTGAAGCTTTCTTT CSVRTSGEAFF
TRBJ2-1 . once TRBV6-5 TGTGCCAGCAGTTACTCGAGTCTCAGCCGCAATGAGCAGTTCTTC CASSYSSLSRNEQFF
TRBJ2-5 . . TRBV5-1 TGCGCCAGCAGCTCGACCGTAGGGGAAGGGACCCAGTACTTC CASSSTVGEGTQYF
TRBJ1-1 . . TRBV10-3 TGTGCCATCAGCCTCACACAGGGGAACACTGAAGCTTTCTTT CAISLTQGNTEAFF
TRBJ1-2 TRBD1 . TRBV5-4 TGTGCCAGCAGCGTAGACAGGGTGAATGGCTACACCTTC CASSVDRVNGYTF
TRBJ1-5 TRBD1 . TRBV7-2 TGTGCCAGCAGCTCGGACAGGGGAGTTAAGCCCCAGCATTTT CASSSDRGVKPQHF
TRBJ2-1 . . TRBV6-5 TGTGCCAGCAGTTCCTCGAGGGGTAATGAGCAGTTCTTC CASSSSRGNEQFF
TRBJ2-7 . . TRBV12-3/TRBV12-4 TGTGCCAGCAGTCCCTCTCTCGAGCAGTACTTC CASSPSLEQYF
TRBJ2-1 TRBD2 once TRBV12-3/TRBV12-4 TGTGCCAGCAGCGGGACTAGCGCTTTCGGATTGAGCTCCTACAATGAGCAGTTCTTC CASSGTSAFGLSSYNEQFF
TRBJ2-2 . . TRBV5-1 TGCGCCAGCAGCTTGGGTCGGCGGGACCTAAACACCGGGGAGCTGTTTTTT CASSLGRRDLNTGELFF
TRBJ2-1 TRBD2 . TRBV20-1 TGCAGTGCTCGGCCCCCCACTAGCGGGAGAAATCTGGAGCAGTTCTTC CSARPPTSGRNLEQFF
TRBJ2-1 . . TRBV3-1 TGTGCCAGCAGCCAAGGCTCCCCCAGAGAGCAGTTCTTC CASSQGSPREQFF
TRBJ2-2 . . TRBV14 TGTGCCAGCAGCCCGCGACCGAGAACCGGGGAGCTGTTTTTT CASSPRPRTGELFF
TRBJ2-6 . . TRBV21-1 TGTGCCAGCAGCAACGGGGCGGGGGGGATCGGTGGGGCCAACGTCCTGACTTTC CASSNGAGGIGGANVLTF
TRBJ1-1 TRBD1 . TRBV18 TGTGCCAGCTCATCAACACAGGGGAATGAAGCTTTCTTT CASSSTQGNEAFF
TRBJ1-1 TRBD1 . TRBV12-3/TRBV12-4 TGTGCCAGCAGTTTAGTCTTTTCCGGCACAGGGGTGAGAGGAAGCACTGAAGCTTTCTTT CASSLVFSGTGVRGSTEAFF
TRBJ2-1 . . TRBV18 TGTGCCAGCTCACCACTTATAGGATCCTACAATGAGCAGTTCTTC CASSPLIGSYNEQFF
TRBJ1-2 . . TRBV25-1 TGTGCCAGCAGTACGTGGGGGGATGGCTACACCTTC CASSTWGDGYTF
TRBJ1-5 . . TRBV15 TGTGCCACCAGCAGAGGCCGGGGGGGCGATCAGCCCCAGCATTTT CATSRGRGGDQPQHF
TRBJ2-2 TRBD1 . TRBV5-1 TGCGCCAGCAGCTTCGGACAGGGATGGACCGGGGAGCTGTTTTTT CASSFGQGWTGELFF
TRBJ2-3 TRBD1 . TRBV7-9 TGTGCCAGCAGCTTAATGTCAGGGGGCCCAGATACGCAGTATTTT CASSLMSGGPDTQYF
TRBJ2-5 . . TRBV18 TGTGCCAGCTCCCCCATTAACACGGAGACCCAGTACTTC CASSPINTETQYF